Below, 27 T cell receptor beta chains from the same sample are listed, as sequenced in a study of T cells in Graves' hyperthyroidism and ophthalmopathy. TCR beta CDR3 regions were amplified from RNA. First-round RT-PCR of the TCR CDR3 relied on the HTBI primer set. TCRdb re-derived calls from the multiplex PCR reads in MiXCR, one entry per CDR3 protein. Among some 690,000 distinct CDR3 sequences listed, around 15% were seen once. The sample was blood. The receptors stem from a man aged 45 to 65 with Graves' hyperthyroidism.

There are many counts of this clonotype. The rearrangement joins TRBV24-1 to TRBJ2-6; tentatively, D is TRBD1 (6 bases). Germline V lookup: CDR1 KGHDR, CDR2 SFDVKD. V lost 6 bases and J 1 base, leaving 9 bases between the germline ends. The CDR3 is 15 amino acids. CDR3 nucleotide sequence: TGTGCCACCAGTCCCAGGGGATCTGGGGCCAACGTCCTGACTTTC. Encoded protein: CATSPRGSGANVLTF.

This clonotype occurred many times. CDR3 DNA sequence: TGTGCCAGCAGGTCCACGAACACTGAAGCTTTCTTT. Encoded protein: CASRSTNTEAFF. The chain uses TRBV3-1 and TRBJ1-1; D is uncertain. The CDR3 covers 12 residues. The V and J ends lost 6 bases and 1 base respectively, with 6 bases between them. Germline-derived CDR1 and CDR2 are LGHDT and YNNKEL (reference sequence).

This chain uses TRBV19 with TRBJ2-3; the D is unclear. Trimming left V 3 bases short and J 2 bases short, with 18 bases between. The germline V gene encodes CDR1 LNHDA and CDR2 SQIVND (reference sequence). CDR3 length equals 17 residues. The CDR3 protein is CASSMWRLRSLTDTQYF. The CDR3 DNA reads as TGTGCCAGTAGTATGTGGAGACTCCGCTCCCTCACAGATACGCAGTATTTT.

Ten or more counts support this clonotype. The CDR3: CATSDVRQGAGTEAFF. The CDR3 DNA reads as TGTGCCACCAGTGATGTCAGACAGGGGGCTGGTACTGAAGCTTTCTTT. The V call is TRBV24-1, the J call TRBJ1-1, with 10 bases fitting TRBD1. The junction had 8 bases not matched to a gene; V was cut back by 3 bases and J by 5 bases. Germline V gene lookup returns CDR1 KGHDR and CDR2 SFDVKD. This CDR3 has 16 residues.

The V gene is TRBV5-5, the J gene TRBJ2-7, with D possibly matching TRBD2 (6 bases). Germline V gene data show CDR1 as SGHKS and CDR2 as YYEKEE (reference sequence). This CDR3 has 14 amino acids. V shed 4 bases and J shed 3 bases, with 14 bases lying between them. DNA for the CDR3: TGTGCCAGCAGCCAATTGGGAGGAATCTACGAGCAGTACTTC. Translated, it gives CASSQLGGIYEQYF.

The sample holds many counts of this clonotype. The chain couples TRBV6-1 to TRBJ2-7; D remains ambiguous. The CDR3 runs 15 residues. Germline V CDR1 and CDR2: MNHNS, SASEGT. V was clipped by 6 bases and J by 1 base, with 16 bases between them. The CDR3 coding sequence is TGTGCCAGCAGCACTACACGGACGGATTCCTACGAGCAGTACTTC. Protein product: CASSTTRTDSYEQYF.

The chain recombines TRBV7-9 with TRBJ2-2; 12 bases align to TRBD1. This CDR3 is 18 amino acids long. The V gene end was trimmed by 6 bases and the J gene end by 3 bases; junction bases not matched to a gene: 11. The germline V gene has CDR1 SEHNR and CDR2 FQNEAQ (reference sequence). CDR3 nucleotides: TGTGCCAGCAGGGCTCTCCGGGACAGGGGGCCGGACACCGGGGAGCTGTTTTTT. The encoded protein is CASRALRDRGPDTGELFF.

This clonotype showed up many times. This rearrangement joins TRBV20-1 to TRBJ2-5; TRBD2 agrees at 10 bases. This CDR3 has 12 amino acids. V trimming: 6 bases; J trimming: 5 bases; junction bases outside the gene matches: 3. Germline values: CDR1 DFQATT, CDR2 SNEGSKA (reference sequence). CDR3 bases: TGCAGTGCGTTAGCGGGAGGCGAGACCCAGTACTTC. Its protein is CSALAGGETQYF.

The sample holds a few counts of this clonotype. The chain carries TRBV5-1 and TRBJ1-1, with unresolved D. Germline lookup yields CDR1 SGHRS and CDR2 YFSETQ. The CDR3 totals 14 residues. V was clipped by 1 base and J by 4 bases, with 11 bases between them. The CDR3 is CASSLSEASTEAFF. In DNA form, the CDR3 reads TGCGCCAGCAGCTTGTCGGAAGCCTCCACTGAAGCTTTCTTT.

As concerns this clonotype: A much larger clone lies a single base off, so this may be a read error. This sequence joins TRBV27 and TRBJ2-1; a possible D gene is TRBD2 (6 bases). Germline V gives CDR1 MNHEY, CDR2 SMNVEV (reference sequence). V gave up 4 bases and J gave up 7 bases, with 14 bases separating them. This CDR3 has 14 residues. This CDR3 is CASSWRGIMNEQFF. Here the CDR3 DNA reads TGTGCCAGCAGTTGGAGGGGTATAATGAATGAGCAGTTCTTC.

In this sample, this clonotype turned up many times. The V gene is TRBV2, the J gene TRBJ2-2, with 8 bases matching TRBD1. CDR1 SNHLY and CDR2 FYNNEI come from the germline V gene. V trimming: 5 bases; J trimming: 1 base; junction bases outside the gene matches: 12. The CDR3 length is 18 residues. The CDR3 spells CASSKQAGGRLNTGELFF. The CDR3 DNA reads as TGTGCCAGCAGTAAACAAGCAGGGGGCCGACTGAACACCGGGGAGCTGTTTTTT.

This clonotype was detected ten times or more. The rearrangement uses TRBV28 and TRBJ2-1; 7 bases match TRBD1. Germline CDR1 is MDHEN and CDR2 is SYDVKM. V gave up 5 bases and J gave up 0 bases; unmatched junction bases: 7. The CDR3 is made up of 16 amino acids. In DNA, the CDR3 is TGTGCCAGCAGTAACAGGGGCTTAAGCTCCTACAATGAGCAGTTCTTC. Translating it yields CASSNRGLSSYNEQFF.

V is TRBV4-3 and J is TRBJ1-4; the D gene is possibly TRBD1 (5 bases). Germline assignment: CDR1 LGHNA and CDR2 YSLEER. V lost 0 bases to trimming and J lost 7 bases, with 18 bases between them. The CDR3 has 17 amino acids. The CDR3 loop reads CASSQEGSGTASEKLFF. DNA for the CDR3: TGCGCCAGCAGCCAAGAAGGGTCCGGGACGGCCTCTGAAAAACTGTTTTTT.

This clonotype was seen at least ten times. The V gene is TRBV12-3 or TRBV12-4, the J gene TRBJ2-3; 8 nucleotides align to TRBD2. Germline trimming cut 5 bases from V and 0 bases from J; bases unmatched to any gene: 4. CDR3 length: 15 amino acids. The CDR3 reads CASSPLAGSTDTQYF. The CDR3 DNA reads TGTGCCAGCAGTCCCCTAGCGGGTAGCACAGATACGCAGTATTTT.

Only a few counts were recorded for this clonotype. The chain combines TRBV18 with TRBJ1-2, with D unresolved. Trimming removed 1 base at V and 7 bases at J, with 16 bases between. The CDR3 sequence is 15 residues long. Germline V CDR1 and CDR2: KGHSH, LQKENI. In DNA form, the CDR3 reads TGTGCCAGCTCACCACGGCAGGAGCCCGGGAGTGGCTACACCTTC. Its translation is CASSPRQEPGSGYTF. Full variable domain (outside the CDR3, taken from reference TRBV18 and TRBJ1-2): NAGVMQNPRHLVRRRGQEARLRCSPMKGHSHVYWYRQLPEEGLKFMVYLQKENIIDESGMPKERFSAEFPKEGPSILRIQQVVRGDSAAYFCASSPRQEPGSGYTFGSGTRLTVV.

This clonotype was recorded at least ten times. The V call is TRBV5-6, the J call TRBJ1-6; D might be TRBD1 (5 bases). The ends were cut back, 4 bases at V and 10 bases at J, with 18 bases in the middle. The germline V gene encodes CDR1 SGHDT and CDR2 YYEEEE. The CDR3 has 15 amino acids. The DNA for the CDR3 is TGTGCCAGCAGCAGATCATGGCTTTGGGGGTCACCCCTCCACTTT. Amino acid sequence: CASSRSWLWGSPLHF. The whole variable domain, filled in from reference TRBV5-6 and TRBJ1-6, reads DAGVTQSPTHLIKTRGQQVTLRCSPKSGHDTVSWYQQALGQGPQFIFQYYEEEERQRGNFPDRFSGHQFPNYSSELNVNALLLGDSALYLCASSRSWLWGSPLHFGNGTRLTVT.

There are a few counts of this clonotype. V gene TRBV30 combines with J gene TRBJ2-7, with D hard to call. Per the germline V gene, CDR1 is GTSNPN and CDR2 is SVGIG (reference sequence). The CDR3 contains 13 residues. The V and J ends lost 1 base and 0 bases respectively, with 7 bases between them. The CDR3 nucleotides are TGTGCCTGGAGTGGTCCGTACTCCTACGAGCAGTACTTC. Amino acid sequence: CAWSGPYSYEQYF.

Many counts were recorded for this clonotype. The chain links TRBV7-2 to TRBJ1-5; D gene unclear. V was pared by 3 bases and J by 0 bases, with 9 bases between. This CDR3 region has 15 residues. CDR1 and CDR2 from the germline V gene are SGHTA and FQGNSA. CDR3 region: CASSFQGRSNQPQHF. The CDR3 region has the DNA TGTGCCAGCAGCTTCCAAGGTCGTAGCAATCAGCCCCAGCATTTT.

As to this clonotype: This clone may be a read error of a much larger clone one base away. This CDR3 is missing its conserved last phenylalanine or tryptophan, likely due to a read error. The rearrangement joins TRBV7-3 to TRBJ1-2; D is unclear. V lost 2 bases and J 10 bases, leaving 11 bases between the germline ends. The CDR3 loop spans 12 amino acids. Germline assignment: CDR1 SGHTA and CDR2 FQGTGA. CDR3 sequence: CASSLPGGPYTL. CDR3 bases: TGTGCCAGCAGCTTACCAGGTGGACCCTACACCCTC.

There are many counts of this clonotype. In DNA, the CDR3 is TGCGCCAGCAGCTTGGATCGGGGGAACACTGAAGCTTTCTTT. Translating it yields CASSLDRGNTEAFF. The V call is TRBV5-1, the J call TRBJ1-1; no clear D. Germline V gives CDR1 SGHRS, CDR2 YFSETQ. The CDR3 is 14 residues long. V dropped 0 bases and J dropped 1 base, with 7 bases sitting between them.

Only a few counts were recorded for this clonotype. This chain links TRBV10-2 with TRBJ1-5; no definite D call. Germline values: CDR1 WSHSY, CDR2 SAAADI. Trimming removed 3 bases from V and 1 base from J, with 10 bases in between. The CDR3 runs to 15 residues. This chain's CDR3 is CASSERSPSNQPQHF. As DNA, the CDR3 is TGCGCCAGCAGTGAAAGGTCACCCAGCAATCAGCCCCAGCATTTT.

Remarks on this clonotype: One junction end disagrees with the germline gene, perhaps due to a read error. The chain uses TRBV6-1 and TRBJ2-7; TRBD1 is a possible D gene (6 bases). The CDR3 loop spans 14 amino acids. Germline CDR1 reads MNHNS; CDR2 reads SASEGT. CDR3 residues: CANSVRGTLGEQYF. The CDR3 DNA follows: TGTGCCAACAGTGTCCGTGGGACACTCGGGGAGCAGTACTTC.

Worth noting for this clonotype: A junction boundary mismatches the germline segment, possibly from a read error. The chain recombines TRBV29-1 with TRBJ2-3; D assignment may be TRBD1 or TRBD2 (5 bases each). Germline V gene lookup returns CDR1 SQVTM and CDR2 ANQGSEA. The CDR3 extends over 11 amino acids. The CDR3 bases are TGCAGCGCGGGACCCACAGATACGCGGTATTTT. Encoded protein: CSAGPTDTRYF.

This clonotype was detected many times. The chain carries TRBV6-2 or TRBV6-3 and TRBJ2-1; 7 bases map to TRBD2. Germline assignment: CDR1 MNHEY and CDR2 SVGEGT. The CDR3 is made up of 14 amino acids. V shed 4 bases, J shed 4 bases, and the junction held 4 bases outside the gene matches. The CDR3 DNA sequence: TGTGCCAGCAGTTTTGGACTAGATTACAATGAGCAGTTCTTC. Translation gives CASSFGLDYNEQFF.

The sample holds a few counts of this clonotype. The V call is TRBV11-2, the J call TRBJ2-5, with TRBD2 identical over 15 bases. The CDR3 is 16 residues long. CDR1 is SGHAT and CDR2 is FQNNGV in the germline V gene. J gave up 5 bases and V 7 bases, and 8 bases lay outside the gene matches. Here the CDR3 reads CASNTGLAGGRETQYF. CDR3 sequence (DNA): TGTGCCAGCAACACCGGACTAGCGGGAGGGAGGGAGACCCAGTACTTC.

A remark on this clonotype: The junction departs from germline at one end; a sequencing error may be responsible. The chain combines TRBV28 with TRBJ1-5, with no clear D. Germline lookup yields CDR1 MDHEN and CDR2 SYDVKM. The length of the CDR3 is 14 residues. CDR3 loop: CASSFERGNQPQHF. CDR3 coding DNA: TGTGCCAGTAGTTTCGAACGTGGCAATCAGCCCCAGCATTTT.

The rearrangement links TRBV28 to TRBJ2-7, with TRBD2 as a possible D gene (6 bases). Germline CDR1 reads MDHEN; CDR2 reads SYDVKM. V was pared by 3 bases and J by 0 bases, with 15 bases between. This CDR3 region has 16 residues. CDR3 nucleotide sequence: TGTGCCAGCAGTTTGACCGCCGCGGGAAGCTCCTACGAGCAGTACTTC. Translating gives CASSLTAAGSSYEQYF.